This entry concerns a single T cell receptor beta chain. The CDR3 contains 16 residues. CDR1 and CDR2 (germline): SEHNR, FQNEAQ (reference sequence). With 5 bases removed from V and 0 bases from J, the gap between germline ends came to 15 bases. The data were obtained in a study of shared clonotypes between healthy human individuals. Method: immunoSEQ multiplex PCR; TCRdb's copy keeps in-frame clones and lacks some. Of 2 million to 2.5 million clones listed, about 92% are singletons. Naive CD8 cells lacked CD45RO, underwent positive selection for CCR7 and left out terminally differentiated effector memory CD45RA+ cells.

The sequencing sample was made of naive CD8+ T cells from PBMCs. The V and J genes are TRBV7-9 and TRBJ2-3; a weak D match, TRBD2 (6 bases). This clonotype was obtained from a young man in good health. Some clones in this sample may be carry-over from other donors' samples. CDR3 bases: TGTGCCAGCAGCCCCCGTAGCGGTCCTAGCACAGATACGCAGTATTTT. It codes for CASSPRSGPSTDTQYF. The variable domain in full, completed from reference TRBV7-9 and TRBJ2-3, reads DTGVSQNPRHKITKRGQNVTFRCDPISEHNRLYWYRQTLGQGPEFLTYFQNEAQLEKSRLLSDRFSAERPKGSFSTLEIQRTEQGDSAMYLCASSPRSGPSTDTQYFGPGTRLTVL.